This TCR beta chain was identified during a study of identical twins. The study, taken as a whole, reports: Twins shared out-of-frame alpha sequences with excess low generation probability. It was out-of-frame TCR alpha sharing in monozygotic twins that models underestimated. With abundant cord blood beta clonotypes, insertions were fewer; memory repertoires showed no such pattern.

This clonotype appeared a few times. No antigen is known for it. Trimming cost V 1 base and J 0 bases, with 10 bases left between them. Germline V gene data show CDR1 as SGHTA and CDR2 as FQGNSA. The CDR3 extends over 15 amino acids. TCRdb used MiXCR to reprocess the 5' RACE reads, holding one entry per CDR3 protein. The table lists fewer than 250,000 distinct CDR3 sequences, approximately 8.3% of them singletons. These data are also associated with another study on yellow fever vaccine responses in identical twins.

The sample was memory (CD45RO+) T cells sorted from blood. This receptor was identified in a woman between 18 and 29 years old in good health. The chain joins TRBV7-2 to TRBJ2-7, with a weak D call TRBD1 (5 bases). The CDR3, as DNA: TGTGCCAGCAGCTTAGTGACAGTTAACTCCTACGAGCAGTACTTC. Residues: CASSLVTVNSYEQYF.